A selection of T cell receptor beta chains follows, all from one sample in a study of cytomegalovirus exposure and HLA in healthy donors. Repertoires were generated with immunoSEQ multiplex PCR, while TCRdb's copy carries only in-frame clones and drops some. The data contain roughly 260,000 clones, around 87% of them seen just once; the ten biggest clones take up 0.37%. The material sequenced was PBMCs. The receptors here all came from a woman aged 18 to 35 in good health and CMV-seronegative. CDR3s include the opening cysteine and the closing phenylalanine or tryptophan. The D gene is left open where the match is weak. Expanded clones are given a class, and other clones once, few, many or no size at all.

>.|TRBJ2-7|TRBV5-4|.
CASSLRNRPYEQYF
TGTGCCAGCAGCTTGAGGAACAGGCCCTACGAGCAGTACTTC
>TRBD2|TRBJ2-3|TRBV5-4|.
CASSLAGGPTDTQYF
TGTGCCAGCAGCCTAGCGGGGGGGCCGACAGATACGCAGTATTTT
>.|TRBJ2-3|TRBV5-1|.
CASSLGGGTDTQYF
TGCGCCAGCAGCTTAGGTGGAGGCACAGATACGCAGTATTTT
>.|TRBJ2-2|TRBV4-2|.
CASSQDHSQNTGELFF
TGTGCCAGCAGCCAAGATCACAGTCAGAACACCGGGGAGCTGTTTTTT
>.|TRBJ2-3|TRBV6-1|.
CASSVPRNGADTQYF
TGTGCCAGCAGTGTCCCAAGGAACGGGGCAGATACGCAGTATTTT
>TRBD1|TRBJ1-1|TRBV19|.
CASSTPGTENTEAFF
TGTGCCAGTAGTACGCCCGGGACAGAGAACACTGAAGCTTTCTTT
>.|TRBJ1-6|TRBV4-1|.
CASSQDRPGPPYNSPLHF
TGCGCCAGCAGCCAAGATCGGCCAGGGCCTCCCTATAATTCACCCCTCCACTTT
>.|TRBJ2-7|TRBV5-1|few
CASSLISGGYEQYF
TGCGCCAGCAGCTTAATCTCCGGGGGCTACGAGCAGTACTTC
>.|TRBJ1-1|TRBV7-7|.
CASSCAVEGPGGLNTEAFF
TGTGCTAGCAGCTGCGCCGTTGAAGGCCCCGGGGGTCTGAACACTGAAGCTTTCTTT
>TRBD1|TRBJ1-1|TRBV27|.
CASSVGQGGTEAFF
TGTGCCAGCAGTGTCGGACAGGGGGGAACTGAAGCTTTCTTT
>.|TRBJ2-3|TRBV10-3|.
CAISESTGVTDTQYF
TGTGCCATCAGTGAGTCGACCGGGGTAACAGATACGCAGTATTTT
>.|TRBJ2-1|TRBV6-5|.
CASRPSDNYNEQFF
TGTGCCAGCAGGCCTTCGGACAACTACAATGAGCAGTTCTTC
>.|TRBJ2-5|TRBV27|.
CASRGPTVQETQYF
TGTGCCAGCAGAGGACCGACAGTACAAGAGACCCAGTACTTC
>TRBD1|TRBJ2-3|TRBV27|.
CASSPTDRGFSTDTQYF
TGTGCCAGCAGTCCGACCGACAGGGGGTTTTCCACAGATACGCAGTATTTT
>.|TRBJ1-1|TRBV28|.
CASISRAGGTEAFF
TGTGCCAGCATTTCCCGGGCGGGGGGCACTGAAGCTTTCTTT
>TRBD2|TRBJ2-5|TRBV5-1|.
CASSFRLAGTQETQYF
TGCGCCAGCAGCTTTAGGCTAGCGGGGACTCAAGAGACCCAGTACTTC
>.|TRBJ1-2|TRBV4-2|.
CASSQDRGRGANYGYTF
TGTGCCAGCAGCCAAGATCGTGGGAGGGGGGCTAACTATGGCTACACCTTC
>TRBD1|TRBJ2-2|TRBV5-1|.
CASSLARGTNTGELFF
TGCGCCAGCAGCTTGGCCAGGGGGACGAACACCGGGGAGCTGTTTTTT
>.|TRBJ1-2|TRBV9|.
CASSVIAARSSFDYTF
TGTGCCAGCAGCGTCATTGCAGCGCGGTCGTCCTTTGACTACACCTTC
>.|TRBJ1-5|TRBV6-6|.
CASSYGLNQPQHF
TGTGCCAGCAGTTACGGGCTGAATCAGCCCCAGCATTTT
>.|TRBJ2-5|TRBV7-9|.
CASSLVGGPFETQYF
TGTGCCAGCAGCTTAGTCGGGGGACCTTTTGAGACCCAGTACTTC
>.|TRBJ2-2|TRBV11-2|.
CASSLASGRGGSGELFF
TGTGCCAGCAGCTTAGCATCCGGCAGGGGCGGATCCGGGGAGCTGTTTTTT
>TRBD2|TRBJ2-3|TRBV19|once
CASSKINAGETDTQYF
TGTGCCAGTAGTAAGATCAATGCGGGGGAAACAGATACGCAGTATTTT
>TRBD1|TRBJ2-7|TRBV9|.
CASSPQGTGGIYEQYF
TGTGCCAGCAGCCCTCAGGGGACAGGGGGCATCTACGAGCAGTACTTC
>TRBD1|TRBJ2-3|TRBV15|.
CATSRHRGDTQYF
TGTGCCACCAGCAGACACAGGGGAGATACGCAGTATTTT
>.|TRBJ2-2|TRBV4-3|.
CASSQGAVNTGELFF
TGCGCCAGCAGCCAAGGGGCTGTGAACACCGGGGAGCTGTTTTTT
>TRBD2|TRBJ2-5|TRBV30|.
CAWGLAGGLETQYF
TGTGCCTGGGGTCTAGCGGGGGGGCTGGAGACCCAGTACTTC
>TRBD1|TRBJ1-5|TRBV5-1|.
CASSLEAGGNQPQHF
TGCGCCAGCAGCTTGGAGGCAGGGGGAAATCAGCCCCAGCATTTT
>TRBD2|TRBJ2-2|TRBV7-6|once
CASSPRSAGGTGELFF
TGTGCCAGCAGCCCCCGGAGCGCGGGGGGAACCGGGGAGCTGTTTTTT
>TRBD1|TRBJ2-3|TRBV5-1|.
CASSPGQGGTDTQYF
TGCGCCAGCAGCCCCGGACAGGGCGGCACAGATACGCAGTATTTT
>TRBD1|TRBJ2-3|TRBV4-1|once
CASSQVAQGVGTDTQYF
TGCGCCAGCAGCCAAGTGGCACAGGGGGTTGGCACAGATACGCAGTATTTT
>.|TRBJ2-7|TRBV19|.
CASSIVLNYEQYF
TGTGCCAGTAGTATCGTACTTAACTACGAGCAGTACTTC
>TRBD1|TRBJ1-2|TRBV6-5|.
CASSKYRGGYTF
TGTGCCAGCAGTAAATACAGGGGAGGCTACACCTTC
>TRBD2|TRBJ2-5|TRBV27|.
CASSFKRDPPQDVQYF
TGTGCCAGCAGTTTCAAGCGGGACCCACCACAAGATGTCCAGTACTTC
>.|TRBJ1-5|TRBV6-5|.
CASSYSLASADQPQHF
TGTGCCAGCAGTTACTCTCTAGCGAGCGCCGATCAGCCCCAGCATTTT
>TRBD1|TRBJ1-4|TRBV27|.
CASSPGTGVEKLFF
TGTGCCAGCAGCCCCGGGACAGGGGTGGAAAAACTGTTTTTT
>TRBD1|TRBJ1-5|TRBV28|.
CASSRDRARAQPQHF
TGTGCCAGCAGTCGAGACAGGGCCAGGGCTCAGCCCCAGCATTTT
>.|TRBJ1-1|TRBV28|.
CASSSDREAFF
TGTGCCAGCAGTAGCGACAGGGAAGCTTTCTTT
>.|TRBJ2-7|TRBV28|once
CASSFGGGREQYF
TGTGCCAGCAGTTTTGGAGGGGGCCGGGAGCAGTACTTC
>TRBD1|TRBJ1-3|TRBV7-9|.
CASSTPTGFGNTIYF
TGTGCCAGCAGCACCCCGACAGGGTTCGGAAACACCATATATTTT
>TRBD1|TRBJ2-7|TRBV7-9|.
CASSLTVNRGPEQYF
TGTGCCAGCAGCTTAACTGTAAACAGGGGACCGGAGCAGTACTTC
>.|TRBJ2-5|TRBV13|few
CASSLSGTQETQYF
TGTGCCAGCAGCTTGTCGGGAACCCAAGAGACCCAGTACTTC
>TRBD1|TRBJ1-1|TRBV5-1|once
CASSSGTGGGGTEAFF
TGCGCCAGCAGCTCCGGGACAGGGGGCGGAGGTACTGAAGCTTTCTTT